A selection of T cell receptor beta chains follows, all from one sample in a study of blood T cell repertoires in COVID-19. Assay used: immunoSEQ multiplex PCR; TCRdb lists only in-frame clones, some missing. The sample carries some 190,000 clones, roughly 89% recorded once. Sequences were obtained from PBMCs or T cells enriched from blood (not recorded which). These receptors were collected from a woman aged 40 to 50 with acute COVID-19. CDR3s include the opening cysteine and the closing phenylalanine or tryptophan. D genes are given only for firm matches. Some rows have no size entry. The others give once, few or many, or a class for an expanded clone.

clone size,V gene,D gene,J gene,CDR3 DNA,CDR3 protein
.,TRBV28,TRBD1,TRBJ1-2,TGTGCCAGCAGACCGGACAGGGAGGATGGCTACACCTTC,CASRPDREDGYTF
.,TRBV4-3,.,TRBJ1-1,TGCGCCAGCAGCCAAGAAACAGGGACTGAAGCTTTCTTT,CASSQETGTEAFF
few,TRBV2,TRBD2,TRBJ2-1,TGTGCCACCACCCTACCCGGGACTAGCGGGAGGGAGCAGTTCTTC,CATTLPGTSGREQFF
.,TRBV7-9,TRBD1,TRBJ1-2,TGTGCCAGCAGCCAGGGGGCGGTCTCTGGCTACACCTTC,CASSQGAVSGYTF
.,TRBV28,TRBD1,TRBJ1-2,TGTGCCACCGACAGGGGGAAGGGGCGGGTTAACTATGGCTACACCTTC,CATDRGKGRVNYGYTF
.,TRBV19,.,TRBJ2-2,TGTGCCAGTAGTATACCCACAGGGTTTGCCTACGGGGAGCTGTTTTTT,CASSIPTGFAYGELFF
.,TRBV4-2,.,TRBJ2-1,TGTGCCAGCAGCCAAGATCGGCGGGAGCAGTTCTTC,CASSQDRREQFF
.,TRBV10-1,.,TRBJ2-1,TGCGCCAGCAGTGAGTTGGGGGGGGGCCATAATTCGCATGAGCAGTTCTTC,CASSELGGGHNSHEQFF
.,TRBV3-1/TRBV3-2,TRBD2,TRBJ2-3,TGTGCCAGCAGCCGTACTCAGCGGACTAGCGCCCCAGATACGCAGTATTTT,CASSRTQRTSAPDTQYF
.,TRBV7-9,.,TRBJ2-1,TGTGCCAGCAGCTTACCCCCCGCCAGGACAGCAAGCTCCTACAATGAGCAGTTCTTC,CASSLPPARTASSYNEQFF
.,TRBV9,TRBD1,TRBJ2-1,TGTGCCAGCAGCGTCGGGCAGGGGGTCTATGAGCAGTTCTTC,CASSVGQGVYEQFF
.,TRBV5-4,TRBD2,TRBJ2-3,TGTGCCAGCAGCCTTAGCGGGAGGTCCACAGATACGCAGTATTTT,CASSLSGRSTDTQYF
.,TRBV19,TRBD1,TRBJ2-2,TGTGCCACCGCACCCCTCCAGGGGGCTTGGGGCGGGGAGCTGTTTTTT,CATAPLQGAWGGELFF
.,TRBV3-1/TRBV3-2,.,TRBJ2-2,TGTGCCAGCTGCCAGGGCTCGAACACCGGGGAGCTGTTTTTT,CASCQGSNTGELFF
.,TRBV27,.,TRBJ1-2,TGTGCCAGCAGTCCGTTCCAGGGAGGAGGGAACTATGGCTACACCTTC,CASSPFQGGGNYGYTF
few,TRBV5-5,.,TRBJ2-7,TGTGCCAGCAGCTTGGAGGTGAGGATCCTCGCCTACGAGCAGTACTTC,CASSLEVRILAYEQYF
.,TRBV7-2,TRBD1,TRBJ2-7,TGTGCCAGCAGGGGGACAGGGGTAGTAGAGCAGTACTTC,CASRGTGVVEQYF
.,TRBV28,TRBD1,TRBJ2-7,TGTGCCAGCAGTTTATGGGGGACAGGGGAAGCCTACGAGCAGTACTTC,CASSLWGTGEAYEQYF
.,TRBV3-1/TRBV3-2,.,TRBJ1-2,TGTGCCAGCAGCCAAGGGGGGCCCTATGGCTACACCTTC,CASSQGGPYGYTF
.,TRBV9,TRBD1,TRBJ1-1,TGTGCCAGCAGCCTTGGACAGGCTACAACTGAAGCTTTCTTT,CASSLGQATTEAFF
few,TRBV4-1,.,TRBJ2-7,TGCGCCAGCAGCCAAGTTACAGGCGGCTCGGGCGAGCAGTACTTC,CASSQVTGGSGEQYF
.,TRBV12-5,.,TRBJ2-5,TGTGCTAGTGGTTTGGGACAGGACTTAGAGACCCAGTACTTC,CASGLGQDLETQYF
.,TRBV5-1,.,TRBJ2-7,TGCGCCAGCAGCACCGGGACTGCATACGAGCAGTACTTC,CASSTGTAYEQYF
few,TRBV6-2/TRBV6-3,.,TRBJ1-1,TGTGCCAGCAGTTACTCAATTATTTCCCAGGGTGAAGCTTTCTTT,CASSYSIISQGEAFF
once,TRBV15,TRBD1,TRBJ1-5,TGTGCCACCAGCAGAGACAGGGGGCCACAGCCCCAGCATTTT,CATSRDRGPQPQHF
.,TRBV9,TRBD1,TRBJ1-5,TGTGCCAGCAGCGAGGGGACAGGGGCCGGGGGCCAGCCCCAGCATTTT,CASSEGTGAGGQPQHF
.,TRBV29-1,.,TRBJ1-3,TGCAGCGTTGAAGTCGGGACTGCTGGAAACACCATATATTTT,CSVEVGTAGNTIYF
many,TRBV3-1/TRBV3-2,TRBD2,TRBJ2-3,TGTGCCAGCAGCCAAGCCCTAGCGGGGGTAGGGACAGATACGCAGTATTTT,CASSQALAGVGTDTQYF
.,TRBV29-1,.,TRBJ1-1,TGCAGCGTTGAGGGACATATGAACACTGAAGCTTTCTTT,CSVEGHMNTEAFF
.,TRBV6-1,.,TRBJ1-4,TGTGCCAGCAGTGAATCGGGGACAACTAATGAAAAACTGTTTTTT,CASSESGTTNEKLFF
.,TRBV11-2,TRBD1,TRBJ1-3,TGTGCCAGCAGTCTAGGGCCGACAGGGCCCTCTGGAAACACCATATATTTT,CASSLGPTGPSGNTIYF
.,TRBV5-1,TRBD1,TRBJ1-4,TGCGCCAGCAGGCTTGGACGCGGGACAGGGAATGAAAAACTGTTTTTT,CASRLGRGTGNEKLFF
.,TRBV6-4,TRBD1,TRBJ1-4,TGTGCCACGGGACAGGGGCCGTCTAATGAAAAACTGTTTTTT,CATGQGPSNEKLFF
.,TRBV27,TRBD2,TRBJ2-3,TGTGCCAGCAGTTTTGGTCCGTTAGCGGGCTACACAGATACGCAGTATTTT,CASSFGPLAGYTDTQYF
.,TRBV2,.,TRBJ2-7,TGTGCCAGCAGTGTTGAAGGGGGTCAGTACGAGCAGTACTTC,CASSVEGGQYEQYF
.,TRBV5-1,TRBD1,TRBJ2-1,TGCGCCAGCAGCTTGGGCGGTGGACAGGGGGCCTACAATGAGCAGTTCTTC,CASSLGGGQGAYNEQFF
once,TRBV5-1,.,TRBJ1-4,TGCGCCAGCAGCTTGGGCCAGGGTGAAAAACTGTTTTTT,CASSLGQGEKLFF
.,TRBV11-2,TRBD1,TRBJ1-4,TGTGCCAGCAGCTTAGATTCCGCGGGACAGGGCGGTGAAAATGAAAAACTGTTTTTT,CASSLDSAGQGGENEKLFF
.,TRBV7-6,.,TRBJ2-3,TGTGCCAGCAGCCCCTTACGGGGTAGCACAGATACGCAGTATTTT,CASSPLRGSTDTQYF
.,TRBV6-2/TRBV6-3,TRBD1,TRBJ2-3,TGTGCCAGCAGTTTCCCCTTACCCTACCGGGACAGGGACACAGATACGCAGTATTTT,CASSFPLPYRDRDTDTQYF
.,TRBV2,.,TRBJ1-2,TGTGCCAGCAGTGATTCGGACAGCTCTAACTATGGCTACACCTTC,CASSDSDSSNYGYTF
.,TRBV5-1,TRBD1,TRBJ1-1,TGCGCCAGCAGCTTCACAGGGGGCACTGAAGCTTTCTTT,CASSFTGGTEAFF
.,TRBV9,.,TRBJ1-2,TGTGCCAGCAGCGGTGGTGAAGGGACTTTCTATGGCTACACCTTC,CASSGGEGTFYGYTF
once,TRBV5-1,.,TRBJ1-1,TGCGCCAGCAGCTTTCGTGACAGCCCGAACACTGAAGCTTTCTTT,CASSFRDSPNTEAFF
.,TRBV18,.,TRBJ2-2,TGTGCCAGCTCACCAGGCAGGGTAAACACCGGGGAGCTGTTTTTT,CASSPGRVNTGELFF
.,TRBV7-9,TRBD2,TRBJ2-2,TGTGCCAGCAGCCTGCGGGAGTCCGGGGAGCTGTTTTTT,CASSLRESGELFF
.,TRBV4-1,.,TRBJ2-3,TGCGCCAGCAGCCAAGAAGTAGCGGTTTCCACAGATACGCAGTATTTT,CASSQEVAVSTDTQYF
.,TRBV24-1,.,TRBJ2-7,TGTGCCACCAGTGATCCGACAGGATCCTACGAGCAGTACTTC,CATSDPTGSYEQYF
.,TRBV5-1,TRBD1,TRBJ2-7,TGCGCCAGCAGCTTGGGGGGACAGGGATTCTACGAGCAGTACTTC,CASSLGGQGFYEQYF
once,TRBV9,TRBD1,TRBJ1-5,TGTGCCAGCAGCGCCGGGACAGGAGGGAGCAATCAGCCCCAGCATTTT,CASSAGTGGSNQPQHF